This T cell receptor beta chain originates from a study of T cells in Graves' hyperthyroidism and ophthalmopathy. This clonotype appeared many times. Amplified regions were TCR beta CDR3 sequences from RNA transcripts. The HTBI primer set was used in a first-round RT-PCR of the TCR CDR3. TCRdb reprocessed the multiplex PCR reads via MiXCR and lists one record per CDR3 protein. The data show 300,000 to 350,000 distinct CDR3 sequences, 15% to 20% seen once. Trimming shortened V by 2 bases and J by 8 bases, and 13 bases separated the two germline ends. The CDR3 consists of 14 residues. Looked up from germline, CDR1 is SGHVS and CDR2 is FQNEAQ.

This chain connects TRBV7-8 to TRBJ2-1; D may be TRBD1 or TRBD2 (5 bases each). Sequenced: blood. The sequence was obtained from a woman between 45 and 65 years old with Graves' hyperthyroidism. CDR3 loop: CASSLRDDGDEQFF. CDR3 DNA: TGTGCCAGCAGCTTACGGGACGATGGGGATGAGCAGTTCTTC.